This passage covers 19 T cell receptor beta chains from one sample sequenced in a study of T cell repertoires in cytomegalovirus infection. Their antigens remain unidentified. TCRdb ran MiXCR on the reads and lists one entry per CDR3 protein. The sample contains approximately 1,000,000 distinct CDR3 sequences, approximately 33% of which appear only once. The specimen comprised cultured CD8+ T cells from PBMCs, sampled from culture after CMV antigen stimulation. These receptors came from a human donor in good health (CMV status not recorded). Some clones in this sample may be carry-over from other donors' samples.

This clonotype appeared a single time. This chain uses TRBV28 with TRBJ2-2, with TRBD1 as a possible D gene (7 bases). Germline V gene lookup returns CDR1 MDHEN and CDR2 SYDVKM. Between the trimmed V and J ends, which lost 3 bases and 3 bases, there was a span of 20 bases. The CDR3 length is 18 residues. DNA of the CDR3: TGTGCCAGCAGTTTGTGGGTTGGCGGGACAGTTTACACCGGGGAGCTGTTTTTT. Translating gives CASSLWVGGTVYTGELFF.

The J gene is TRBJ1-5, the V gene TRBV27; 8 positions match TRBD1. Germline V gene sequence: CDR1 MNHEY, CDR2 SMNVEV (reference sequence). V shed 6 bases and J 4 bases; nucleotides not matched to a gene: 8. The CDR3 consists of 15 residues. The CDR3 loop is CASSPYTGGNQPQHF. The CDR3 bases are TGTGCCAGCAGCCCCTACACAGGGGGAAATCAGCCCCAGCATTTT.

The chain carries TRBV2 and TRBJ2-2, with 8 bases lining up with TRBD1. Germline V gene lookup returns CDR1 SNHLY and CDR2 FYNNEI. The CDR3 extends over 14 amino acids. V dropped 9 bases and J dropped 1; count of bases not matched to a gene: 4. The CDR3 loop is CARDRDGNTGELFF. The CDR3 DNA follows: TGTGCCAGGGACAGGGACGGGAACACCGGGGAGCTGTTTTTT.

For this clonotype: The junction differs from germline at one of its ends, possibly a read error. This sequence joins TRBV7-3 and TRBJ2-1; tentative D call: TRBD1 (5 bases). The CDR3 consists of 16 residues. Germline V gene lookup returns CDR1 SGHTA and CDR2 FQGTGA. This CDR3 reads CASSLIPTGAYNEQSF. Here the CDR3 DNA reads TGTGCCAGCAGCTTAATTCCCACAGGTGCCTACAATGAGCAGTCCTTC.

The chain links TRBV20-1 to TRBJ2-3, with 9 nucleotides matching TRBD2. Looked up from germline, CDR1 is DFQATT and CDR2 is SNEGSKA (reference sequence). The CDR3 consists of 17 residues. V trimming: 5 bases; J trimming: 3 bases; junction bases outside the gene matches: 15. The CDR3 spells CSAWGIVAGAITDTQYF. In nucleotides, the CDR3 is TGCAGTGCTTGGGGAATAGTAGCGGGGGCGATAACAGATACGCAGTATTTT.

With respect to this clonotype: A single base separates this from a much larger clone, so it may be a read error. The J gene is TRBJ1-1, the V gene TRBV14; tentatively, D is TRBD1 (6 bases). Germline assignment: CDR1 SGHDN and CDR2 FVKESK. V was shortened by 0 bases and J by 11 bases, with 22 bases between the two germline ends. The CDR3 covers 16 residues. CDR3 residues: CASSQDFGFGGPGAFF. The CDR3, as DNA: TGTGCCAGCAGCCAAGATTTTGGGTTCGGGGGCCCCGGGGCTTTCTTT.

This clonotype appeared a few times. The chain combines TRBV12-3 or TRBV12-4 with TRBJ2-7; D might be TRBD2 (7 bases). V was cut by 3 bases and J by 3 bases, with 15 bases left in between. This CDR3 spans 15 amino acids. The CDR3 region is CASSLGVGGLYEQYV. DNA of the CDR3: TGTGCCAGCAGTTTGGGGGTGGGGGGGCTCTACGAGCAGTACGTC.

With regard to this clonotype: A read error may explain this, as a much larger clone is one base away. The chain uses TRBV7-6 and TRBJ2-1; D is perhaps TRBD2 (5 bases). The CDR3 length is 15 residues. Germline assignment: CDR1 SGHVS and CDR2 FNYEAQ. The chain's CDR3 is CASSIPGFSYNEQLF. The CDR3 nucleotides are TGTGCCAGCAGCATTCCGGGATTCTCTTACAATGAGCAGTTGTTC. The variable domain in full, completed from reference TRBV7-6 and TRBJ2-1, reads GAGVSQSPRYKVTKRGQDVALRCDPISGHVSLYWYRQALGQGPEFLTYFNYEAQQDKSGLPNDRFSAERPEGSISTLTIQRTEQRDSAMYRCASSIPGFSYNEQLFGPGTRLTVL.

The CDR3 region is CASSGQRGPFAYEQYF. The CDR3 coding sequence is TGTGCCAGCAGCGGCCAGCGGGGGCCTTTTGCCTACGAGCAGTACTTC. The chain links TRBV7-9 to TRBJ2-7; 8 bases are shared with TRBD2. This CDR3 is 16 amino acids long. Germline assignment: CDR1 SEHNR and CDR2 FQNEAQ (reference sequence). Losses at the gene ends were 5 bases for V and 2 bases for J; bases not matched to a gene: 11.

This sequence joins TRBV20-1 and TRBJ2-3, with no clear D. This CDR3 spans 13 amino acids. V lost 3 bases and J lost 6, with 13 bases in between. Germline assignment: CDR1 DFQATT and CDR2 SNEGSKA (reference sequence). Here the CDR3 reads CSARLSVEDTQYF. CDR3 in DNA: TGCAGTGCTAGGCTGAGCGTTGAGGATACGCAGTATTTT.

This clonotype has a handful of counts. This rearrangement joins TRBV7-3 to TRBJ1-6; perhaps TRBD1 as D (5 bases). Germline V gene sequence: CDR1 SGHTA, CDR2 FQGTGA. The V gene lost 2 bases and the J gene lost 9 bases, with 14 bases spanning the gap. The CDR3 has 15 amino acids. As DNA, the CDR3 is TGTGCCAGCAGCTTAGCGGGGCTAGATGGTTCACCCCTCCACTTT. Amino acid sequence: CASSLAGLDGSPLHF.

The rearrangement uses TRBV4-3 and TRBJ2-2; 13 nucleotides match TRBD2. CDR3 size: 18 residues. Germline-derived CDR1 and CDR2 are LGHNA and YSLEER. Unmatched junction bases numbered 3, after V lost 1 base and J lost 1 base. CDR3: CASSQGLAGGLNTGELFF. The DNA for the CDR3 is TGCGCCAGCAGCCAAGGACTAGCGGGGGGCCTGAACACCGGGGAGCTGTTTTTT.

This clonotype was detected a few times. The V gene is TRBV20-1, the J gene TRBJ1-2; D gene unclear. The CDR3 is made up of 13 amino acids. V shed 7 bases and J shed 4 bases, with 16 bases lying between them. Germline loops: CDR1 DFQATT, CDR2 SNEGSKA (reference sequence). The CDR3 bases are TGCAGTGTCTGGGTAGACGAAATCTATGGCTACACCTTC. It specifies CSVWVDEIYGYTF.

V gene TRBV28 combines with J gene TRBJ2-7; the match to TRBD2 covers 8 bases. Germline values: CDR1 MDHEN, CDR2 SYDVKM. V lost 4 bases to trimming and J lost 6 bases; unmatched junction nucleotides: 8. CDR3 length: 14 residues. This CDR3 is CASSSPDSGVEQYV. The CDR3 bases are TGTGCCAGCAGTTCTCCGGATAGCGGGGTCGAGCAGTACGTC.

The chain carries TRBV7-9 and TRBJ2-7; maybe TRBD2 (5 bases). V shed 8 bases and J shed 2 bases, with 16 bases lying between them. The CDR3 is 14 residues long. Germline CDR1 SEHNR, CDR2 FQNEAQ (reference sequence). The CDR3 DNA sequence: TGTGCCAGCCGGGAACAGACCTTTCCCTACGAGCAGTACTTC. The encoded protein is CASREQTFPYEQYF.

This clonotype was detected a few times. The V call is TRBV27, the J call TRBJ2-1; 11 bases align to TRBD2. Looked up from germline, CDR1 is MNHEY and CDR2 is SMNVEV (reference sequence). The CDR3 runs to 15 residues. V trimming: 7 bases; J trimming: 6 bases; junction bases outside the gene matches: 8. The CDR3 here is CASTASGGPFNEQFF. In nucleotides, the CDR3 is TGTGCCAGCACCGCTAGCGGGGGGCCGTTCAATGAGCAGTTCTTC.

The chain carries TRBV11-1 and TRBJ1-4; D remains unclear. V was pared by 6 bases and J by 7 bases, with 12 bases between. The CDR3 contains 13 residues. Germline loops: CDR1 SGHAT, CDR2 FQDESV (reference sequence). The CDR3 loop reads CASSPGSGEKLFF. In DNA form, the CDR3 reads TGTGCCAGCAGTCCAGGAAGTGGTGAAAAACTGTTTTTT.

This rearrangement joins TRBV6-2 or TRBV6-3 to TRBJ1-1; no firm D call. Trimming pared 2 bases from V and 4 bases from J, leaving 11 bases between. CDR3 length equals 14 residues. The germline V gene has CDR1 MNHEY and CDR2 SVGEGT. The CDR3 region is CASSYLGLITEAFF. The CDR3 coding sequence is TGTGCCAGCAGTTACCTAGGACTCATCACTGAAGCTTTCTTT.

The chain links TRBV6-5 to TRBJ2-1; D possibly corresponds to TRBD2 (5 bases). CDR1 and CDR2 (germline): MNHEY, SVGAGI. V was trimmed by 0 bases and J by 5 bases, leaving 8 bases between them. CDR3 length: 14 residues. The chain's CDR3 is CASSYSIGDNEQFF. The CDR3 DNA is TGTGCCAGCAGTTACTCGATCGGGGACAATGAGCAGTTCTTC.